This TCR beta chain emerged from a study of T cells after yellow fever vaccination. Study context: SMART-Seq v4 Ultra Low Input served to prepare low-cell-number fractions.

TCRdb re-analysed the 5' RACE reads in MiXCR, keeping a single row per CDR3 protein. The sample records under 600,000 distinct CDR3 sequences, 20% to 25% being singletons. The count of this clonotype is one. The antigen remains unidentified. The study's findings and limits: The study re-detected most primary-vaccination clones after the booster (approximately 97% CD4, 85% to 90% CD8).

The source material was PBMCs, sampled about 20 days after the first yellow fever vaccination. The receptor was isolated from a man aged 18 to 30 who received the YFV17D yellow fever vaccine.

The CDR3 spells CSATPGEWGQPQHF. The CDR3 DNA is TGCAGTGCTACTCCAGGGGAATGGGGTCAGCCCCAGCATTTT. The genes are TRBV20-1 and TRBJ1-5, with D possibly TRBD1 on 6 matching bases. The CDR3 spans 14 residues. Trimming took off 4 bases at V and 6 bases at J, with 16 bases between the two ends. Per germline, CDR1 DFQATT and CDR2 SNEGSKA (reference sequence).